The T cell receptor (beta chain) described here comes from a study of T cell responses to AZD1222 COVID-19 vaccine. The method was immunoSEQ multiplex PCR; TCRdb's version includes in-frame clones alone and lacks a portion of them. The profile covers about 120,000 clones, with 80% to 90% appearing a single time and about 1.5% taken by the ten largest. This clonotype originated in an adult in good health. Sequenced material: peripheral blood, taken on day 0 of AZD1222 vaccination.

CDR3 sequence reads: CASSSLRETQYF. Here the CDR3 DNA reads TGTGCCAGTAGTTCCCTAAGAGAGACCCAGTACTTC. This chain joins TRBV19 and TRBJ2-5; D remains ambiguous. This CDR3 is 12 amino acids long. Germline V gene lookup returns CDR1 LNHDA and CDR2 SQIVND (reference sequence). Trimming took 5 bases from V and 4 from J, leaving 8 bases between them.